Each of the 13 T cell receptor beta chains below was sequenced from the same sample in a study of T cells after yellow fever vaccination. MiXCR, run by TCRdb on the 5' RACE reads, gives a single entry per CDR3 protein. The table records some 390,000 distinct CDR3 sequences, roughly 6.2% of them present only once. The starting material was PBMCs, obtained 5 days after the yellow fever booster vaccination. The receptors here all came from a man aged 25-45 years who received the YFV17D yellow fever vaccine.

The chain has TRBV12-3 or TRBV12-4 and TRBJ2-2; TRBD1 aligns across 7 bases. Germline trimming cut 4 bases from V and 4 bases from J; bases unmatched to any gene: 6. The CDR3 contains 15 residues. The CDR3 protein is CASSSRTGVTGELFF. The DNA for the CDR3 is TGTGCCAGCAGTTCCAGGACAGGCGTCACCGGGGAGCTGTTTTTT.

This clonotype was detected a few times. V usage is TRBV20-1 and J usage is TRBJ1-2, with D tentatively TRBD1 (6 bases). The CDR3 sequence is 13 residues long. Looked up from germline, CDR1 is DFQATT and CDR2 is SNEGSKA (reference sequence). The V and J ends lost 3 bases and 8 bases respectively, with 16 bases between them. The CDR3 protein is CSASGLGGRGYTF. The CDR3 DNA is TGCAGTGCTAGCGGTTTAGGGGGTCGAGGCTACACCTTC.

This clonotype was counted ten times or more. The chain combines TRBV7-2 with TRBJ2-1; D ambiguous. The CDR3 totals 13 residues. V was shortened by 3 bases and J by 3 bases, with 6 bases between the two germline ends. The germline gives CDR1 SGHTA, CDR2 FQGNSA. The CDR3 sequence is CASSLGYYNEQFF. In DNA form, the CDR3 reads TGTGCCAGCAGCTTGGGATACTACAATGAGCAGTTCTTC. Drawing the rest from reference TRBV7-2 and TRBJ2-1, the complete variable domain is GAGVSQSPSNKVTEKGKDVELRCDPISGHTALYWYRQSLGQGLEFLIYFQGNSAPDKSGLPSDRFSAERTGGSVSTLTIQRTQQEDSAVYLCASSLGYYNEQFFGPGTRLTVL.

This clonotype was seen ten or more times. V is TRBV6-5 and J is TRBJ2-7; D possibly corresponds to TRBD2 (6 bases). With 11 bases removed from V and 2 bases from J, the gap between germline ends came to 13 bases. The CDR3 has 12 residues. Germline V gives CDR1 MNHEY, CDR2 SVGAGI. In DNA, the CDR3 is TGTGCCTTCGAGGCGGGGACCTACGAGCAGTACTTC. Its translation is CAFEAGTYEQYF.

This clonotype was counted a few times. The V gene is TRBV6-5, the J gene TRBJ2-1, with 10 nucleotides matching TRBD1. The CDR3 is made up of 16 amino acids. Germline V gene lookup returns CDR1 MNHEY and CDR2 SVGAGI. J was trimmed by 9 bases and V by 2 bases; bases with no gene match: 10. The CDR3 DNA reads as TGTGCCAGCAGTTACCAGGACAGGGGGGTTTTAGGTGAGCAGTTCTTC. It encodes CASSYQDRGVLGEQFF.

Only a few counts were recorded for this clonotype. The chain combines TRBV7-2 with TRBJ2-4; D possibly matches TRBD1 or TRBD2 (5 bases each). Germline assignment: CDR1 SGHTA and CDR2 FQGNSA. The V and J ends lost 5 bases and 0 bases respectively, with 8 bases between them. The CDR3 contains 14 residues. CDR3 amino acids: CASSHGGAKNIQYF. Written as DNA, the CDR3 is TGTGCCAGCAGCCATGGGGGAGCCAAAAACATTCAGTACTTC.

The genes are TRBV5-4 and TRBJ2-1; 8 bases fit TRBD2. Germline trimming cut 5 bases from V and 0 bases from J; bases unmatched to any gene: 4. Per germline, CDR1 SGHNT and CDR2 YYREEE (reference sequence). The CDR3 covers 15 residues. CDR3 residues: CASRRSGSSYNEQFF. CDR3 in DNA: TGTGCCAGCAGACGAAGCGGGAGCTCCTACAATGAGCAGTTCTTC.

The rearrangement joins TRBV9 to TRBJ1-1; TRBD1 is a possible D gene (6 bases). Deletions cut 3 bases from V and 4 bases from J, with 13 bases between. The CDR3 extends over 14 amino acids. Germline V gene lookup returns CDR1 SGDLS and CDR2 YYNGEE. The CDR3 DNA reads TGTGCCAGCAGCGAAACAGGGACCCCCACTGAAGCTTTCTTT. Translating gives CASSETGTPTEAFF. The full variable domain, completed using reference TRBV9 and TRBJ1-1, is DSGVTQTPKHLITATGQRVTLRCSPRSGDLSVYWYQQSLDQGLQFLIQYYNGEERAKGNILERFSAQQFPDLHSELNLSSLELGDSALYFCASSETGTPTEAFFGQGTRLTVV.

This clonotype was seen ten or more times. The chain recombines TRBV15 with TRBJ2-7; D might be TRBD2 (5 bases). CDR1 LNHNV and CDR2 YYDKDF come from the germline V gene (reference sequence). This CDR3 is built from 15 residues. Trimming pared 0 bases from V and 7 bases from J, leaving 16 bases between. CDR3 amino acids: CATSRDRAAREEQYF. The CDR3 coding sequence is TGTGCCACCAGCAGAGATCGGGCGGCGAGGGAAGAGCAGTACTTC.

This clonotype was counted ten times or more. This chain uses TRBV28 with TRBJ2-2, with D unclear. V dropped 6 bases and J dropped 3 bases, with 5 bases sitting between them. Germline V gene sequence: CDR1 MDHEN, CDR2 SYDVKM. This CDR3 region has 12 residues. CDR3 bases: TGTGCCAGCAGAAGGGACACCGGGGAGCTGTTTTTT. Translation gives CASRRDTGELFF. The variable domain in full, completed from reference TRBV28 and TRBJ2-2, reads DVKVTQSSRYLVKRTGEKVFLECVQDMDHENMFWYRQDPGLGLRLIYFSYDVKMKEKGDIPEGYSVSREKKERFSLILESASTNQTSMYLCASRRDTGELFFGEGSRLTVL.

This clonotype occurred many times. The chain has TRBV5-6 and TRBJ2-7; 7 bases fit TRBD2. CDR3 length: 15 amino acids. The junction had 7 bases not matched to a gene; V was cut back by 0 bases and J by 4 bases. Germline V gene lookup returns CDR1 SGHDT and CDR2 YYEEEE. CDR3 region: CASSLELAAPYEQYF. Here the CDR3 DNA reads TGTGCCAGCAGCTTGGAGCTAGCGGCCCCATACGAGCAGTACTTC.

The genes are TRBV6-2 or TRBV6-3 and TRBJ2-7; TRBD2 matches 8 bases. This CDR3 has 14 residues. The ends lost 5 bases at V and 6 bases at J; junction bases unmatched: 9. The V gene's germline CDR1 is MNHEY and CDR2 SVGEGT. CDR3 DNA sequence: TGTGCCAGCAGTAGGAGCGGGAGTTCCCTCGAGCAGTACTTC. This sequence encodes CASSRSGSSLEQYF.

V is TRBV10-1 and J is TRBJ2-1, with D possibly being TRBD2 (6 bases). The CDR3 is 13 amino acids. Trimming shortened V by 0 bases and J by 10 bases, and 10 bases separated the two germline ends. Germline V gene data show CDR1 as WNHNN and CDR2 as SYGVQD (reference sequence). DNA for the CDR3: TGCGCCAGCAGTGAGTCTAGTCTAGCGGAGCAGTTCTTC. Its protein product is CASSESSLAEQFF.